This entry lists 14 T cell receptor beta chains sequenced from one sample in a study of blood T cell repertoires in COVID-19. Profiled with immunoSEQ multiplex PCR; TCRdb holds only in-frame clones, not every one. This sample has approximately 110,000 clones, with about 90% found just once. The sequenced material came from peripheral blood. These receptors all come from a man aged 45-65 years with COVID-19, enrolled during active disease.

This rearrangement joins TRBV27 to TRBJ1-5; D is unclear. Germline CDR1 MNHEY, CDR2 SMNVEV (reference sequence). V was shortened by 3 bases and J by 0 bases, with 3 bases between the two germline ends. The CDR3 runs to 13 residues. The CDR3 nucleotides are TGTGCCAGCAGTTTCCGTAGCAATCAGCCCCAGCATTTT. The encoded protein is CASSFRSNQPQHF.

This clone was picked up one time. The CDR3 sequence: CASSSAGEGHPYEQYF. CDR3 nucleotide sequence: TGTGCCAGCAGTTCCGCGGGGGAGGGGCACCCCTACGAGCAGTACTTC. The chain joins TRBV28 to TRBJ2-7; 7 nucleotides align to TRBD2. The V segment lost 4 bases and the J segment 2 bases; nucleotides outside the gene matches: 11. The V gene's germline CDR1 is MDHEN and CDR2 SYDVKM. This CDR3 is 16 amino acids long.

This chain connects TRBV5-1 to TRBJ2-1, with D perhaps matching TRBD2 (6 bases). Germline assignment: CDR1 SGHRS and CDR2 YFSETQ. CDR3 size: 13 residues. V lost 8 bases, J lost 4 bases, and 13 bases lay in between. The CDR3 reads CASLAPPYNEQFF. CDR3 coding DNA: TGCGCCAGTCTAGCGCCTCCTTACAATGAGCAGTTCTTC.

The chain carries TRBV29-1 and TRBJ1-2; D call uncertain. This CDR3 has 12 residues. Germline CDR1 and CDR2: SQVTM and ANQGSEA. The ends were cut back, 2 bases at V and 4 bases at J, with 8 bases in the middle. DNA for the CDR3: TGCAGCGTTGAAACCCCCGGCTATGGCTACACCTTC. Its translation: CSVETPGYGYTF.

This chain joins TRBV12-3 or TRBV12-4 and TRBJ1-1; D ambiguous. V was trimmed by 5 bases and J by 4 bases, leaving 11 bases between them. This CDR3 is 13 amino acids long. The CDR3 coding sequence is TGTGCCAGCAGTCTAACGGCGGGCACTGAAGCTTTCTTT. This encodes CASSLTAGTEAFF.

The V gene is TRBV4-3, the J gene TRBJ1-6; a possible D gene is TRBD1 (5 bases). This CDR3 is built from 16 residues. V dropped 2 bases and J dropped 9 bases, with 17 bases sitting between them. The V gene's germline CDR1 is LGHNA and CDR2 YSLEER. The chain's CDR3 is CASSQLYQGSSSPLHF. For the CDR3, the DNA is TGCGCCAGCAGCCAACTTTATCAGGGCTCGAGTTCACCCCTCCACTTT.

This sequence joins TRBV27 and TRBJ1-6; D gene unclear. The CDR3 covers 13 residues. V lost 9 bases and J 0 bases, leaving 6 bases between the germline ends. Germline CDR1 reads MNHEY; CDR2 reads SMNVEV (reference sequence). The CDR3 loop reads CASRSSYNSPLHF. The DNA of the CDR3 is TGTGCCAGTAGAAGCTCCTATAATTCACCCCTCCACTTT.

This clone was seen only once. The J gene is TRBJ2-1, the V gene TRBV28; 13 positions match TRBD2. Trimming took 4 bases from V and 5 from J; bases not matched to a gene: 11. In germline, CDR1 is MDHEN, CDR2 SYDVKM. The CDR3 length is 18 residues. The CDR3 is CASSSLTSGRALDNEQFF. CDR3 nucleotides: TGTGCCAGCAGTTCCCTCACTAGCGGGAGGGCCCTGGACAATGAGCAGTTCTTC. Filled out from reference TRBV28 and TRBJ2-1, the complete variable domain reads DVKVTQSSRYLVKRTGEKVFLECVQDMDHENMFWYRQDPGLGLRLIYFSYDVKMKEKGDIPEGYSVSREKKERFSLILESASTNQTSMYLCASSSLTSGRALDNEQFFGPGTRLTVL.

The rearrangement joins TRBV18 to TRBJ2-3; a weak D match, TRBD2 (6 bases). V lost 0 bases and J 0 bases, leaving 10 bases between the germline ends. Germline assignment: CDR1 KGHSH and CDR2 LQKENI. CDR3 length equals 16 residues. CDR3 in amino acids: CASSPPTRVSTDTQYF. In DNA form, the CDR3 reads TGTGCCAGCTCACCACCGACTAGGGTTAGCACAGATACGCAGTATTTT.

The chain couples TRBV6-5 to TRBJ2-3; D is unresolved. Between the trimmed V and J ends, which lost 5 bases and 6 bases, there was a span of 18 bases. The length of the CDR3 is 15 residues. Per germline, CDR1 MNHEY and CDR2 SVGAGI. The CDR3 bases are TGTGCCAGCAGTCAACTGGCGGTAATACCCGATACGCAGTATTTT. It translates to CASSQLAVIPDTQYF.

The DNA of the CDR3 is TGTGCCAGCAGCCAAGAGCACAGGGGGACAGAGACCCAGTACTTC. Amino acids: CASSQEHRGTETQYF. The V and J genes are TRBV14 and TRBJ2-5; 8 nucleotides line up with TRBD1. The CDR3 is made up of 15 amino acids. CDR1 and CDR2 (germline): SGHDN, FVKESK. The trim removed 0 bases at V and 4 bases at J, leaving 4 bases unmatched.

The chain carries TRBV10-3 and TRBJ1-2; 7 bases line up with TRBD1. J was trimmed by 3 bases and V by 4 bases; bases with no gene match: 11. This CDR3 comprises 16 residues. CDR1 ENHRY and CDR2 SYGVKD come from the germline V gene. The CDR3 coding sequence is TGTGCCATCAGTGTCAATGACAGGGCTCCTGACTATGGCTACACCTTC. Translated, it gives CAISVNDRAPDYGYTF.

The chain has TRBV19 and TRBJ1-1, with a tentative D call TRBD1 (6 bases). V was shortened by 3 bases and J by 5 bases, with 16 bases between the two germline ends. The length of the CDR3 is 15 residues. The germline gives CDR1 LNHDA, CDR2 SQIVND (reference sequence). The CDR3 DNA is TGTGCCAGTAGTATTAATCGTGAGAGGGGGACTGAAGCTTTCTTT. Translated: CASSINRERGTEAFF.

This clone was observed a single time. The rearrangement joins TRBV7-2 to TRBJ2-7; 11 nucleotides agree with TRBD1. The germline V gene has CDR1 SGHTA and CDR2 FQGNSA. V shed 3 bases, J shed 5 bases, and the junction held 3 bases outside the gene matches. The CDR3 contains 14 residues. This CDR3 is CASSFGQGANEQYF. The DNA of the CDR3 is TGTGCCAGCAGCTTCGGACAGGGGGCTAACGAGCAGTACTTC.